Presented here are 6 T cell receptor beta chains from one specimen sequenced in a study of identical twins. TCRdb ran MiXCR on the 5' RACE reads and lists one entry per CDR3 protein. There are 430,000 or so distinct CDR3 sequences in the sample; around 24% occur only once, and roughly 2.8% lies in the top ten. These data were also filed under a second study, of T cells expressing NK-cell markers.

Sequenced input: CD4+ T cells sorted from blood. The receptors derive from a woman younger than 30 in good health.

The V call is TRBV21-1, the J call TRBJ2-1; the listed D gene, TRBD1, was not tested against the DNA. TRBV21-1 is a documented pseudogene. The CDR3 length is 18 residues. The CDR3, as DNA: TGTGCCAGCAGCAAAGAGGGGGCGGAAGCGGCTTCCTACAATGAGCAGTTCTTC. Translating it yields CASSKEGAEAASYNEQFF.

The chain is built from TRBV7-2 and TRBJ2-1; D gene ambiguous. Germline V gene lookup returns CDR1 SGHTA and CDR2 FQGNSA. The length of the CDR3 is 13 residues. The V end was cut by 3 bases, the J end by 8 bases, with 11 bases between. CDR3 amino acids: CASSFQARDEQFF. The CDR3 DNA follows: TGTGCCAGCAGCTTCCAAGCTAGGGATGAGCAGTTCTTC.

The CDR3 coding sequence is TGTGCCAGCACCAACTCCGGGACAGGGGGCGCAGTGCAGTACTTC. This gives the protein CASTNSGTGGAVQYF. The rearrangement links TRBV7-2 to TRBJ2-7; 12 nucleotides line up with TRBD1. The J segment lost 9 bases and the V segment lost 7 bases, leaving 13 bases of the junction unmatched. The V gene's germline CDR1 is SGHTA and CDR2 FQGNSA. This CDR3 spans 15 amino acids.

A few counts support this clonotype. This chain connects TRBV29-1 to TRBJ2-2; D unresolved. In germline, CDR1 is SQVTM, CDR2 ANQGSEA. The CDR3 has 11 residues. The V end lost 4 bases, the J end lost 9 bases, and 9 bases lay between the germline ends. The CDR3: CSVATSRELFF. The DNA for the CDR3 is TGCAGCGTTGCCACGAGTCGGGAGCTGTTTTTT.

The chain's CDR3 is CASSQAVGNEQFF. CDR3 DNA sequence: TGTGCCAGCAGCCAAGCAGTAGGGAATGAGCAGTTCTTC. This chain joins TRBV14 and TRBJ2-1; D not resolved. The length of the CDR3 is 13 residues. Germline assignment: CDR1 SGHDN and CDR2 FVKESK. Between the trimmed V and J ends, which lost 1 base and 7 bases, there was a span of 8 bases.

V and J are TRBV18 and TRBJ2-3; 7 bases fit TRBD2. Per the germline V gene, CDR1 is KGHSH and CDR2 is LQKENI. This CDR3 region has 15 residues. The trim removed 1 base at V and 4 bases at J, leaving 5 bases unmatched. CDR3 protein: CASSPRVREADTQYF. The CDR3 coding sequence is TGTGCCAGCTCACCACGGGTACGGGAGGCAGATACGCAGTATTTT.